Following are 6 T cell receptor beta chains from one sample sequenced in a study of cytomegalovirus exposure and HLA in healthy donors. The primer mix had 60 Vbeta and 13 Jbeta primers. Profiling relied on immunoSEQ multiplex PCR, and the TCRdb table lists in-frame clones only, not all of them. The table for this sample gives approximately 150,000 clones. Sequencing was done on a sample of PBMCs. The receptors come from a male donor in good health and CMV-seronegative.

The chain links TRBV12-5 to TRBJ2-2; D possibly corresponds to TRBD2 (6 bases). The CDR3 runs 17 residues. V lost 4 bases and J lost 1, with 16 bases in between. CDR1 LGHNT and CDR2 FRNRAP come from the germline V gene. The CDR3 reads CASGSPFAGLNTGELFF. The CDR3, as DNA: TGTGCTAGTGGTTCCCCGTTTGCGGGGCTGAACACCGGGGAGCTGTTTTTT. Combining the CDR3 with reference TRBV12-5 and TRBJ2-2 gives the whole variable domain DARVTQTPRHKVTEMGQEVTMRCQPILGHNTVFWYRQTMMQGLELLAYFRNRAPLDDSGMPKDRFSAEMPDATLATLKIQPSEPRDSAVYFCASGSPFAGLNTGELFFGEGSRLTVL.

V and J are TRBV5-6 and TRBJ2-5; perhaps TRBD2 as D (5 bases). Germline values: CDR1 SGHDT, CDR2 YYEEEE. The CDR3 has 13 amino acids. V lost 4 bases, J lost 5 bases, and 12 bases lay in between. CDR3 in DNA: TGTGCCAGCAGCGCACGGGAAGTGGAGACCCAGTACTTC. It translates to CASSAREVETQYF.

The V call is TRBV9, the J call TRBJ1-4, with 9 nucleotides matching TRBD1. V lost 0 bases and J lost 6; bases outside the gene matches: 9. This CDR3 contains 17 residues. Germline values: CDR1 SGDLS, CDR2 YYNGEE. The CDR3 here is CASSVGVGTGSHEKLFF. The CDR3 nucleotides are TGTGCCAGCAGCGTAGGGGTTGGGACAGGGAGCCATGAAAAACTGTTTTTT. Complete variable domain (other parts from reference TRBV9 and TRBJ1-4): DSGVTQTPKHLITATGQRVTLRCSPRSGDLSVYWYQQSLDQGLQFLIQYYNGEERAKGNILERFSAQQFPDLHSELNLSSLELGDSALYFCASSVGVGTGSHEKLFFGSGTQLSVL.

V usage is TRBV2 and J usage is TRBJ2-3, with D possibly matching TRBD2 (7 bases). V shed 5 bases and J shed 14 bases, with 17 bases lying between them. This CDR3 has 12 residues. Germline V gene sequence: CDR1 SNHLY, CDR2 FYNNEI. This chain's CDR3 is CASSRWGGDPYF. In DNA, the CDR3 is TGTGCCAGCAGTAGGTGGGGGGGCGATCCGTATTTT.

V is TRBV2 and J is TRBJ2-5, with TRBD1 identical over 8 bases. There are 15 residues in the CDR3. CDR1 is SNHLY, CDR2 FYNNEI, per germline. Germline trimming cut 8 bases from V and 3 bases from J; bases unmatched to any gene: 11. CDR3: CASAGQGLQKETQYF. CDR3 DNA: TGTGCCAGCGCTGGACAGGGACTCCAGAAAGAGACCCAGTACTTC. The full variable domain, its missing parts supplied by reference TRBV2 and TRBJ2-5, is EPEVTQTPSHQVTQMGQEVILRCVPISNHLYFYWYRQILGQKVEFLVSFYNNEISEKSEIFDDQFSVERPDGSNFTLKIRSTKLEDSAMYFCASAGQGLQKETQYFGPGTRLLVL.

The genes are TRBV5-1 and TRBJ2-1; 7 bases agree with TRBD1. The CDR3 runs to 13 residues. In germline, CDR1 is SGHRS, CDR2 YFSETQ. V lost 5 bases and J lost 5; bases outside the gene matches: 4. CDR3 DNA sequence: TGCGCCAGCAGGGAAGGGACAGACAATGAGCAGTTCTTC. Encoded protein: CASREGTDNEQFF.